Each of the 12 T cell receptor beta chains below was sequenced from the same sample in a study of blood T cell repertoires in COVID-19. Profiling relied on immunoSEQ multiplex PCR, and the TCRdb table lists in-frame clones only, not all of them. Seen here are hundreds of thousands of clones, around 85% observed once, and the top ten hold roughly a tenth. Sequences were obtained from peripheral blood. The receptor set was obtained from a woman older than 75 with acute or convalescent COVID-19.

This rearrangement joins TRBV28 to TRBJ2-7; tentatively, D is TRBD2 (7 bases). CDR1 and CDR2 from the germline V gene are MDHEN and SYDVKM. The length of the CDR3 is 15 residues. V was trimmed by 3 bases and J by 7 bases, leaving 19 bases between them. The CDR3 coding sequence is TGTGCCAGCAGTTTTTCACCCGGGGGGCTAGGGGAGCAGTACTTC. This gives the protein CASSFSPGGLGEQYF.

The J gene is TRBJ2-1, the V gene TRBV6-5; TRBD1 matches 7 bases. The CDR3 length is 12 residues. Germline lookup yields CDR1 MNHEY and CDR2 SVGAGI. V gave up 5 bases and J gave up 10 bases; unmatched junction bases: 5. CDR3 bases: TGTGCCAGCAGTAAAAAGACAGGGGAGCAGTTCTTC. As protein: CASSKKTGEQFF.

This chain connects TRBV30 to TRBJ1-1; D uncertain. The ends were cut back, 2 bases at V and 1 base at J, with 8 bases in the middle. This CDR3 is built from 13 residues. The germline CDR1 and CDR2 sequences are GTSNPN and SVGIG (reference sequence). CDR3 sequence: CAWSPTSNTEAFF. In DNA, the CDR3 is TGTGCCTGGAGTCCTACTTCGAACACTGAAGCTTTCTTT.

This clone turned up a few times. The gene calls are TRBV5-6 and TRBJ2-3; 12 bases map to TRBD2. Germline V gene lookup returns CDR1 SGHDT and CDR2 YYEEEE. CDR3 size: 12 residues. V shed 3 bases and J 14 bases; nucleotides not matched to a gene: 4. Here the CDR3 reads CASSSTSGGWYF. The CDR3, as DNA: TGTGCCAGCAGCTCCACTAGCGGGGGGTGGTATTTT.

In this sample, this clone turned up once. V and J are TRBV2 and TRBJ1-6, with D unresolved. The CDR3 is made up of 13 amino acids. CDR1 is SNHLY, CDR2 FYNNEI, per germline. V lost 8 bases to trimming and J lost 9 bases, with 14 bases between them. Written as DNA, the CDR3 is TGTGCCAGCCTCGTACAAGAGGGTTCACCCCTCCACTTT. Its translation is CASLVQEGSPLHF.

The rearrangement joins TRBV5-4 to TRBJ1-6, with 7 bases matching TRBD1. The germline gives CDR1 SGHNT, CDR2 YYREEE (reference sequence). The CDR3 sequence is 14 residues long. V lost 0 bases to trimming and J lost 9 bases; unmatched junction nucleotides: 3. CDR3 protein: CASSLGRGASPLHF. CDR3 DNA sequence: TGTGCCAGCAGCTTGGGCAGGGGGGCTTCACCCCTCCACTTT.

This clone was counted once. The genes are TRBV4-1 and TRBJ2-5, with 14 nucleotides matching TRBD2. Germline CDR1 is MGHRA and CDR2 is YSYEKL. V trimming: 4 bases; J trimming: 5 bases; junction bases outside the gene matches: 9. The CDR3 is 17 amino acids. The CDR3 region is CASSPAGLAGEGETQYF. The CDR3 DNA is TGCGCCAGCAGCCCCGCGGGACTAGCGGGGGAGGGTGAGACCCAGTACTTC.

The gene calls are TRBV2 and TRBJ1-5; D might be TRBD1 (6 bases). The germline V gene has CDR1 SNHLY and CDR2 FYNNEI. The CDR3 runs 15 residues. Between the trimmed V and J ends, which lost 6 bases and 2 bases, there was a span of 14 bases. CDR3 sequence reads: CASRTGTSGNQPQHF. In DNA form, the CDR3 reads TGTGCCAGCAGGACCGGGACAAGTGGCAATCAGCCCCAGCATTTT. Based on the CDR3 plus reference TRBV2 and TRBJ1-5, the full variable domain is EPEVTQTPSHQVTQMGQEVILRCVPISNHLYFYWYRQILGQKVEFLVSFYNNEISEKSEIFDDQFSVERPDGSNFTLKIRSTKLEDSAMYFCASRTGTSGNQPQHFGDGTRLSIL.

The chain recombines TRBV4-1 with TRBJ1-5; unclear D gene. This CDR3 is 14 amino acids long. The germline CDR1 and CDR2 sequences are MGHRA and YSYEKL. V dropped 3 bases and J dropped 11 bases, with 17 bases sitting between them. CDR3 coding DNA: TGCGCCAGCAGCCACCCCCTAGAAAAAACGGCCCAGCATTTT. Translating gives CASSHPLEKTAQHF.

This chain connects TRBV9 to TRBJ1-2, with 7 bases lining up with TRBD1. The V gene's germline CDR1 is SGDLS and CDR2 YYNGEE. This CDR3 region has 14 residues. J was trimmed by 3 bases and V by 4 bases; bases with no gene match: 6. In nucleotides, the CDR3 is TGTGCCAGCAGCATTGGGACAGCGGACTATGGCTACACCTTC. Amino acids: CASSIGTADYGYTF.

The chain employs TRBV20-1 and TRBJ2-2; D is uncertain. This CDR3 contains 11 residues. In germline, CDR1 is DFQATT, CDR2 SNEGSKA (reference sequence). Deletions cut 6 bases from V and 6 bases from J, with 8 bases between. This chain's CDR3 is CSADRAGELFF. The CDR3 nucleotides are TGCAGTGCCGACCGGGCCGGGGAGCTGTTTTTT.

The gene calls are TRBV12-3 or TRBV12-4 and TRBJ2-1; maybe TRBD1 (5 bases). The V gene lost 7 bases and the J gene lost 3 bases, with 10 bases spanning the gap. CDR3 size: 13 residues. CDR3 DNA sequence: TGTGCCAGCACCCCCGACAGCTACAATGAGCAGTTCTTC. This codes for CASTPDSYNEQFF.